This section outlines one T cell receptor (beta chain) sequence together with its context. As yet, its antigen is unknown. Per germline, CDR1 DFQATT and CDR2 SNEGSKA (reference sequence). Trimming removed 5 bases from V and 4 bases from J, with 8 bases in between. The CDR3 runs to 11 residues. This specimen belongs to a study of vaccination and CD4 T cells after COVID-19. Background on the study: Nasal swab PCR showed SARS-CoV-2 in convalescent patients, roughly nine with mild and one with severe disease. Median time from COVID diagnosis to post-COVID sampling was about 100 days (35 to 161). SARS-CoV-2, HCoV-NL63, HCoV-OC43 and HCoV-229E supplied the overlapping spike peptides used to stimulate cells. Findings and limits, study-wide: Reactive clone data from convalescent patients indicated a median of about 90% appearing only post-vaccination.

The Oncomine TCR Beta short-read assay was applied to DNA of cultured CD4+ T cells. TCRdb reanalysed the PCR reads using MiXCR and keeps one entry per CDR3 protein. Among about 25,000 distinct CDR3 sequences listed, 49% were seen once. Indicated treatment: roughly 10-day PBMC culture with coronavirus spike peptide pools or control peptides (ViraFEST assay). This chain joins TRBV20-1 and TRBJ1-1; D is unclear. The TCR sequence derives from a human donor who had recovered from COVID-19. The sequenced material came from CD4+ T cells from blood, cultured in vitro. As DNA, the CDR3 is TGCAGTGCTCCCTTGAGCACTGAAGCTTTCTTT. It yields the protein CSAPLSTEAFF.